This TCR beta chain emerged from a study of T cells in Graves' hyperthyroidism and ophthalmopathy (dated by TCRdb to between 2018 and 2021). At the level of the whole study: To identify TCR V-J signatures that set the groups apart, the researchers used a discovery cohort of 100 patients, made up of about 44 with Graves' ophthalmopathy and 57 with stable Graves' hyperthyroidism. Prospective prediction of ophthalmopathy was tested in an independent validation cohort consisting of under 20 hyperthyroidism patients and approximately 16 patients who later progressed to ophthalmopathy. The 95 to 100 discovery patients were randomly divided into training and test sets at a 7:3 ratio. The study also compared thyroid tissue and blood T-cell repertoires from 6 or 7 Graves' hyperthyroidism patients. After sampling, hyperthyroidism patients received methimazole starting at 30 mg daily, and ophthalmopathy patients received high-dose intravenous methylprednisolone. According to the paper, TCR Vbeta CDR3 sequencing was carried out on about 140 peripheral blood samples, which came from 40 to 45 ophthalmopathy, some 73 hyperthyroidism and roughly 17 progressor patients. The full study reports these points: During validation, the model predicted progression to ophthalmopathy a median of about 5.9 months ahead of onset, with approximately 71% sensitivity and less than 85% specificity. Sample size was not statistically predetermined, and investigators were not blinded to group allocation. Ophthalmopathy was separated from stable hyperthyroidism by a 13 V-J signature model, with about 88% sensitivity and about 81% specificity obtained in cross-validation and 80%/75% obtained in testing. Most expanded thyroid clonotypes (frequency above 0.001) were also detected in blood, suggesting blood repertoires may reflect thyroid immune responses.

This clonotype was counted at least ten times. Its antigen remains undetermined. No base-level quality is on record; no much larger clone is a single base apart. Graves' hyperthyroidism was defined as stable when no progression to ophthalmopathy occurred over 18 months of follow-up. Hyperthyroidism patients were newly diagnosed, had a disease duration of under 2 months, and were aged 18 to 65 years. Patients with uncontrolled infections, other autoimmune diseases, pregnancy or lactation were excluded. Diagnoses were based on clinical symptoms, serum thyroxine and TRAb, thyroid ultrasound and orbital computed tomography. Total RNA was extracted with Trizol reagent, and quality was checked on an Agilent 2100 Bioanalyzer. Via the germline V gene (reference sequence), CDR1 is DFQATT and CDR2 SNEGSKA. The junction shows trimming of 5 bases on V and 2 bases on J, plus 15 bases between the germline ends. Inclusive of the bounding cysteine and phenylalanine, the CDR3 is 14 residues long. The only DNA kept is the CDR3, 42 bases in frame from the first base.

The TCR beta CDR3 regions were amplified from RNA transcripts. For the first round of RT-PCR on the TCR CDR3, the HTBI primer set was used together with the Qiagen OneStep RT-PCR kit. The libraries were constructed in a second round of multiplex PCR and then size-selected and purified. Libraries were sequenced paired-end with 100 bp reads on an Illumina HiSeq2000. As for the authors' bioinformatics: SOAPnuke was used to process the raw data, throwing out any read that contained adapters or uncalled bases, had a mean Phred below 15, or lacked an exact constant-primer or identifier match. COPE v1.2.5 was used to merge the high-quality paired reads, and each unique nucleotide sequence was defined as a clonotype. MiTCR v1.1 was used to align the clonotypes against IMGT TRBV, TRBD and TRBJ reference segments. The analysis was restricted to V-J combinations with a frequency above 0.0001, which together covered 99.2% of the repertoires. The TCS score was defined as F50 (clonal expansion) divided by E x V (chaos), with BLOSUM62-based TCRdist calculated between CDR3 peptides within each V-J. Welch's t-statistics and random forest reduced some 510 V-J features to 10 to 15, which were used in a naive Bayes classifier (R e1071). Thyroid-blood repertoire similarity was quantified with the Morisita-Horn index. TCRdb ran its own pipeline on the public reads, namely fastp trimming at Q25 and MiXCR clone calling, and kept in-frame beta chains. Each CDR3 protein appears once, grouped with its most common genes and DNA. TCRdb, not the original authors, processed these V and J calls. Recorded for this sample are a few hundred thousand distinct CDR3 sequences; around 46% of them occurred a single time. In total, the top ten clones hold about 8.3% of the sample.

The receptor's source is a woman younger than 30 with Graves' hyperthyroidism. The source material was peripheral blood or thyroid tissue (not recorded which). This receptor chain uses TRBV20-1 and TRBJ2-5, with a tentative D call of TRBD1 or TRBD2, each matching 6 bases. CDR3 sequence: CSAWGGTIQETQYF. The DNA sequence is given as TGCAGTGCTTGGGGCGGGACAATACAAGAGACCCAGTACTTC.